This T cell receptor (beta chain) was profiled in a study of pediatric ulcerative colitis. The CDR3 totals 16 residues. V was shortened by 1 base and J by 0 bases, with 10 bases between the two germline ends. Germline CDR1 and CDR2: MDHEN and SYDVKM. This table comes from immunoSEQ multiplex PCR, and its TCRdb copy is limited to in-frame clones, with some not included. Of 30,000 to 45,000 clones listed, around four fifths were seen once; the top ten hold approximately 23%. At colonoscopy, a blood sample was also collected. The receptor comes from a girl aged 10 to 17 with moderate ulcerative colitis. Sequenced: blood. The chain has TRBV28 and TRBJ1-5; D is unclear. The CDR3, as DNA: TGTGCCAGCAGTTTATCAAGTGGTCTTAGCAATCAGCCCCAGCATTTT. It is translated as CASSLSSGLSNQPQHF. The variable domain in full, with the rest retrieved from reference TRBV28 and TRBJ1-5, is DVKVTQSSRYLVKRTGEKVFLECVQDMDHENMFWYRQDPGLGLRLIYFSYDVKMKEKGDIPEGYSVSREKKERFSLILESASTNQTSMYLCASSLSSGLSNQPQHFGDGTRLSIL.